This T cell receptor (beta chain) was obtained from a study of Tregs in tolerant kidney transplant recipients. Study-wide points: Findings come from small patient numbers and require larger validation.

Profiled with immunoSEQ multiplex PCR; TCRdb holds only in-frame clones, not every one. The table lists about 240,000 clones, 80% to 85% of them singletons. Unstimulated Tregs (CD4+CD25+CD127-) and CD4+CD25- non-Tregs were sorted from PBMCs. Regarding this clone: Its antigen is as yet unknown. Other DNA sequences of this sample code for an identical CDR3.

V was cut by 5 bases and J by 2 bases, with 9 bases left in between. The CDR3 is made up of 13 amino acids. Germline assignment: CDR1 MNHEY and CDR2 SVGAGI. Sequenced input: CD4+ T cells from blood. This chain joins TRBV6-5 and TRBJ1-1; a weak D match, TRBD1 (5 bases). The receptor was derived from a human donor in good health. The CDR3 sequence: CASSRQLNTEAFF. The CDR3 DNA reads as TGTGCCAGCAGTAGACAGTTAAACACTGAAGCTTTCTTT.